Here is one TCR beta chain with its context. What it binds is not known. The data were obtained in a study of T cells after yellow fever vaccination. Study-wide results and limits: The secondary T-cell response peaked on day 5, not day 15, but was weaker. Only a minor proportion of clonotypes was detected across both CD4 and CD8 compartments. The booster response re-showed most primary clones: around 96% CD4, approximately 90% CD8.

V lost 1 base and J 2 bases, leaving 17 bases between the germline ends. There are 17 residues in the CDR3. Looked up from germline, CDR1 is LGHDT and CDR2 is YNNKEL (reference sequence). For TCR, cDNA came from 5'RACE template switching, which added a universal primer site and UMIs. TCRdb processed the 5' RACE reads anew with MiXCR; each CDR3 protein has one entry. The table shows more than 350,000 distinct CDR3 sequences, with 11% occurring only once. The rearrangement uses TRBV3-1 and TRBJ2-5; D possibly corresponds to TRBD1 (5 bases). The source was PBMCs, collected on the day of the first yellow fever vaccination. The TCR was taken from a man in his late teens or twenties who received the YFV17D yellow fever vaccine. The CDR3 coding sequence is TGTGCCAGCAGCCAAGTATTCCAGGGCTGGCAGCAAGAGACCCAGTACTTC. This codes for CASSQVFQGWQQETQYF.